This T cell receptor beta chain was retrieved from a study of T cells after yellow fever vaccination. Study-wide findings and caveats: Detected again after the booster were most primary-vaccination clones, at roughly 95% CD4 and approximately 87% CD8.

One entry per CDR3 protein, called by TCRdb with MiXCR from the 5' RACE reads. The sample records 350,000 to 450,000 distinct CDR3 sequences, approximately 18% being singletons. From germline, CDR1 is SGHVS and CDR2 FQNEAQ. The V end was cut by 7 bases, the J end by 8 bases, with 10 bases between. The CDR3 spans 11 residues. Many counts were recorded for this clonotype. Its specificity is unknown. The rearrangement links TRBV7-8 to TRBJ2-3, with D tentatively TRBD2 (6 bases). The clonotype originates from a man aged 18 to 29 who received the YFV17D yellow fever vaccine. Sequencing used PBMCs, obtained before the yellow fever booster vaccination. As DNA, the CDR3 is TGTGCCAGCACGGCCGGGGGTACGCAGTATTTT. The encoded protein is CASTAGGTQYF.